These 20 T cell receptor beta chains originate from one sample sequenced in a study of CD8+ T cells in alopecia areata. Sequencing relied on a cDNA template that was reverse transcribed from extracted RNA. Method: immunoSEQ multiplex PCR; TCRdb's copy keeps in-frame clones and lacks some. The sample holds 190,000 or so clones, around 56% seen once. Stated treatment: oral pan-JAK inhibitor, 5-10 mg twice daily. Sequenced here: CD4+ T cells sorted from blood, sampled at week 4, from a patient treated with tofacitinib. The receptors come from a human donor with alopecia areata.

The CDR3 DNA follows: TGCGCCAGCAGCCAAGATAGAGGGCCACAGGGTTGGGAGCAGTTCTTC. This sequence encodes CASSQDRGPQGWEQFF. The chain carries TRBV4-3 and TRBJ2-1; perhaps TRBD1 as D (6 bases). CDR3 size: 16 residues. Trimming took 0 bases from V and 10 from J, leaving 19 bases between them. Germline CDR1 is LGHNA and CDR2 is YSLEER.

The chain joins TRBV6-6 to TRBJ1-5, with D tentatively TRBD1 (6 bases). The CDR3 sequence is 16 residues long. Germline assignment: CDR1 MNHNY and CDR2 SVGAGI (reference sequence). Trimming removed 2 bases from V and 0 bases from J, with 11 bases in between. The CDR3 DNA reads as TGTGCCAGCAGTTACGGGGGCAGGGATAGCAATCAGCCCCAGCATTTT. As protein: CASSYGGRDSNQPQHF.

This rearrangement joins TRBV5-1 to TRBJ1-3, with a tentative D call TRBD1 (6 bases). Germline V gives CDR1 SGHRS, CDR2 YFSETQ. The length of the CDR3 is 16 residues. Between the trimmed V and J ends, which lost 1 base and 6 bases, there was a span of 17 bases. The CDR3 DNA sequence: TGCGCCAGCAGCTTGATGGCAGGGGATCCGGCAAACACCATATATTTT. Translating gives CASSLMAGDPANTIYF.

The chain couples TRBV29-1 to TRBJ1-2; 7 positions match TRBD1. This CDR3 spans 12 amino acids. Losses at the gene ends were 4 bases for V and 3 bases for J; bases not matched to a gene: 2. Germline V gives CDR1 SQVTM, CDR2 ANQGSEA. The CDR3 sequence: CSVAQGDYGYTF. CDR3 sequence (DNA): TGCAGCGTTGCCCAGGGGGACTATGGCTACACCTTC.

The chain is built from TRBV4-3 and TRBJ1-2, with D uncertain. The CDR3 extends over 13 amino acids. V shed 4 bases and J shed 6 bases, with 12 bases lying between them. The germline CDR1 and CDR2 sequences are LGHNA and YSLEER. The CDR3 nucleotides read TGCGCCAGCAGCCCTTATGGACTGCATGGCTACACCTTC. Its protein is CASSPYGLHGYTF.

The V call is TRBV27, the J call TRBJ1-1; D is undetermined. This CDR3 has 13 residues. With 3 bases removed from V and 2 bases from J, the gap between germline ends came to 7 bases. The germline gives CDR1 MNHEY, CDR2 SMNVEV (reference sequence). The CDR3 DNA sequence: TGTGCCAGCAGTTTCCGAGCAAACACTGAAGCTTTCTTT. Its protein product is CASSFRANTEAFF.

This clone turned up a few times. The chain combines TRBV4-2 with TRBJ2-5, with D perhaps TRBD2 (7 bases). Germline CDR1 reads LGHNA; CDR2 reads YNFKEQ. The V and J ends lost 3 bases and 4 bases respectively, with 9 bases between them. This CDR3 contains 13 residues. The CDR3 here is CASSQGGAETQYF. CDR3 DNA sequence: TGTGCCAGCAGCCAGGGGGGGGCAGAGACCCAGTACTTC.

The chain employs TRBV6-5 and TRBJ2-7, with a weak D call TRBD1 (5 bases). Germline-derived CDR1 and CDR2 are MNHEY and SVGAGI. This CDR3 has 14 residues. V lost 0 bases and J 2 bases, leaving 8 bases between the germline ends. The CDR3 DNA is TGTGCCAGCAGTTACTCAGGGGCGGCCTACGAGCAGTACTTC. It translates to CASSYSGAAYEQYF.

The rearrangement joins TRBV27 to TRBJ1-5; tentative D call: TRBD1 (5 bases). V was shortened by 9 bases and J by 6 bases, with 6 bases between the two germline ends. The CDR3 totals 10 residues. Germline V gives CDR1 MNHEY, CDR2 SMNVEV (reference sequence). The CDR3 DNA sequence: TGTGCCAGGGGACCTCAGCCCCAGCATTTT. Residues: CARGPQPQHF.

The gene calls are TRBV7-6 and TRBJ1-1; no clear D. Germline V gives CDR1 SGHVS, CDR2 FNYEAQ. The CDR3 runs to 15 residues. Trimming removed 1 base at V and 1 base at J, with 10 bases between. In DNA, the CDR3 is TGTGCCAGCAGCTTAGTAGGCACCCCGAACACTGAAGCTTTCTTT. Amino acid sequence: CASSLVGTPNTEAFF.

The rearrangement joins TRBV7-2 to TRBJ2-6; no clear D gene. The V gene lost 5 bases and the J gene lost 1 base, with 15 bases spanning the gap. Germline CDR1 SGHTA, CDR2 FQGNSA. CDR3 length equals 17 residues. The CDR3 DNA is TGTGCCAGCAGCCGCGGCCACCAACCTTCTGGGGCCAACGTCCTGACTTTC. It yields the protein CASSRGHQPSGANVLTF.

The rearrangement links TRBV18 to TRBJ2-5; D unresolved. The CDR3 runs 13 residues. Trimming shortened V by 1 base and J by 4 bases, and 7 bases separated the two germline ends. Per the germline V gene, CDR1 is KGHSH and CDR2 is LQKENI. DNA of the CDR3: TGTGCCAGCTCACCACAGAGGACAGAGACCCAGTACTTC. This gives the protein CASSPQRTETQYF.

CDR3 sequence (DNA): TGCGCCAGCAGCCAAGGAGATGGTAAGAACACTGAAGCTTTCTTT. This codes for CASSQGDGKNTEAFF. V and J are TRBV4-3 and TRBJ1-1; D gene ambiguous. Germline values: CDR1 LGHNA, CDR2 YSLEER. The CDR3 consists of 15 residues. Trimming took off 1 base at V and 1 base at J, with 10 bases between the two ends.

This chain joins TRBV5-1 and TRBJ2-7, with D possibly TRBD1 on 6 matching bases. CDR1 is SGHRS and CDR2 is YFSETQ in the germline V gene. CDR3 length: 13 residues. V shed 5 bases and J shed 5 bases, with 14 bases lying between them. CDR3 sequence reads: CASRRQGLDEQYF. As DNA, the CDR3 is TGCGCCAGCAGGCGTCAGGGGTTGGACGAGCAGTACTTC.

The rearrangement links TRBV7-8 to TRBJ1-2; D not resolved. Germline CDR1 and CDR2: SGHVS and FQNEAQ. CDR3 length: 14 residues. V gave up 1 base and J gave up 3 bases, with 9 bases separating them. In DNA, the CDR3 is TGTGCCAGCAGCTTAGAGGCCCGACACTATGGCTACACCTTC. It encodes CASSLEARHYGYTF. The variable domain in full, completed from reference TRBV7-8 and TRBJ1-2, reads GAGVSQSPRYKVAKRGQDVALRCDPISGHVSLFWYQQALGQGPEFLTYFQNEAQLDKSGLPSDRFFAERPEGSVSTLKIQRTQQEDSAVYLCASSLEARHYGYTFGSGTRLTVV.

The chain uses TRBV2 and TRBJ2-7, with 8 positions matching TRBD1. The germline CDR1 and CDR2 sequences are SNHLY and FYNNEI. Germline trimming cut 7 bases from V and 5 bases from J; bases unmatched to any gene: 7. The CDR3 is 13 amino acids. CDR3 region: CASTKGDRNEQYF. CDR3 DNA sequence: TGTGCCAGCACCAAGGGGGACAGGAACGAGCAGTACTTC.

This clone appeared a few times. The chain carries TRBV19 and TRBJ1-5; D is unclear. This CDR3 is 13 amino acids long. V lost 3 bases, J lost 7 bases, and 10 bases lay in between. The germline V gene encodes CDR1 LNHDA and CDR2 SQIVND (reference sequence). CDR3 nucleotides: TGTGCCAGTAGTATGCGAGAGGGACAGCCCCAGCATTTT. It codes for CASSMREGQPQHF.

The rearrangement uses TRBV5-1 and TRBJ2-6; no clear D gene. Trimming cost V 1 base and J 0 bases, with 14 bases left between them. There are 18 residues in the CDR3. CDR1 SGHRS and CDR2 YFSETQ come from the germline V gene. The CDR3 here is CASSLSPLRSSGANVLTF. CDR3 DNA sequence: TGCGCCAGCAGCTTGAGCCCGCTTCGATCCTCTGGGGCCAACGTCCTGACTTTC.

This clone has only a few counts. The V and J genes are TRBV5-4 and TRBJ2-3; 9 nucleotides match TRBD1. V lost 4 bases, J lost 6 bases, and 9 bases stayed unmatched. Germline assignment: CDR1 SGHNT and CDR2 YYREEE (reference sequence). The CDR3 contains 15 residues. The CDR3 bases are TGTGCCAGCAGCAGACCGGGACAGGGTTCGGATACGCAGTATTTT. This sequence encodes CASSRPGQGSDTQYF.

This chain connects TRBV6-5 to TRBJ1-2; weak D call: TRBD1 (5 bases). The CDR3 is made up of 16 amino acids. The V end was cut by 2 bases, the J end by 5 bases, with 18 bases between. Germline V gene data show CDR1 as MNHEY and CDR2 as SVGAGI. The CDR3 region is CASSYATTGRPYGYTF. In DNA, the CDR3 is TGTGCCAGCAGTTACGCTACGACGGGGCGACCGTATGGCTACACCTTC.